This T cell receptor (beta chain) derives from a study of Tregs in tolerant kidney transplant recipients. V trimming: 7 bases; J trimming: 3 bases; junction bases outside the gene matches: 9. Germline V gene data show CDR1 as SNHLY and CDR2 as FYNNEI. This CDR3 is built from 16 residues. Clones were sequenced by immunoSEQ multiplex PCR, and TCRdb holds only the in-frame ones, with some missing. Among 15,000 to 17,000 clones listed, nearly 55% were seen once. A remark on this clone: The antigen remains undetermined.

FACS sorting followed a roughly 6-day coculture of CFSE-labeled recipient PBMCs with irradiated graft donor PBMCs. Study outcomes and limitations: Few patients were studied, so findings need validation in larger groups. The most relevant donor-specific Treg TCRbeta repertoire apparently came from expansion with activated donor B cells. Donor-specific Treg expansion exceeded global Treg expansion in tolerant patients, suggesting antigen drive. Changing PCR primers prevented nucleotide comparison between some patients' samples.

The source is a human patient who received a combined kidney and bone marrow transplant. The specimen was CD4+ T cells from blood cultured with allogeneic cells, collected before the transplant. The V and J genes are TRBV2 and TRBJ2-3; 11 positions match TRBD2. This CDR3 is CASTGKTSGVTDTQYF. Written as DNA, the CDR3 is TGTGCCAGCACCGGAAAGACTAGCGGGGTGACAGATACGCAGTATTTT.